A single sample is the source of the 15 T cell receptor beta chains below, sequenced in a study of blood T cells in healthy people across ages. Next came a second PCR, run for about 6 to 11 cycles, which used a sample-barcoded 5' primer along with a J-beta primer mix. TCRdb re-derived calls from the 5' RACE reads in MiXCR, one entry per CDR3 protein. The sample records hundreds of thousands of distinct CDR3 sequences, approximately 25% being singletons. These data also featured in a second study, about T cells of mothers and their children.

Material: blood. These receptors all come from a boy under 18 in good health.

The gene calls are TRBV28 and TRBJ1-5; D is uncertain. Germline V gene sequence: CDR1 MDHEN, CDR2 SYDVKM. V lost 2 bases and J 3 bases, leaving 14 bases between the germline ends. The CDR3 totals 16 residues. The CDR3 DNA sequence: TGTGCCAGCAGTTTAGACCTTTCCAGACTCAATCAGCCCCAGCATTTT. Amino acid sequence: CASSLDLSRLNQPQHF.

The genes are TRBV18 and TRBJ2-5; 10 positions match TRBD1. V dropped 5 bases and J dropped 3; count of bases not matched to a gene: 9. CDR1 KGHSH and CDR2 LQKENI come from the germline V gene. The CDR3 has 16 amino acids. The CDR3 loop reads CASSSYPGQGKETQYF. CDR3 bases: TGTGCCAGCTCATCCTACCCGGGACAGGGGAAAGAGACCCAGTACTTC.

V usage is TRBV5-6 and J usage is TRBJ2-7; D is possibly TRBD2 (5 bases). V was trimmed by 0 bases and J by 2 bases, leaving 9 bases between them. From germline, CDR1 is SGHDT and CDR2 YYEEEE. The CDR3 contains 14 residues. The CDR3 DNA reads as TGTGCCAGCAGCTTGGCACTAGAGACCTACGAGCAGTACTTC. It codes for CASSLALETYEQYF. Together with reference TRBV5-6 and TRBJ2-7, the CDR3 gives the full variable domain: DAGVTQSPTHLIKTRGQQVTLRCSPKSGHDTVSWYQQALGQGPQFIFQYYEEEERQRGNFPDRFSGHQFPNYSSELNVNALLLGDSALYLCASSLALETYEQYFGPGTRLTVT.

This clonotype has ten or more counts. Here the CDR3 reads CASKRMAYEQYF. In DNA form, the CDR3 reads TGTGCCAGCAAACGGATGGCCTACGAGCAGTACTTC. The chain carries TRBV28 and TRBJ2-7; D gene unclear. Germline CDR1 is MDHEN and CDR2 is SYDVKM. Trimming took off 7 bases at V and 2 bases at J, with 9 bases between the two ends. The CDR3 contains 12 residues.

This clonotype appeared a few times. V usage is TRBV29-1 and J usage is TRBJ1-1; D is possibly TRBD1 (5 bases). V lost 3 bases and J lost 1, with 9 bases in between. CDR3 length: 13 residues. Germline V CDR1 and CDR2: SQVTM, ANQGSEA. This chain's CDR3 is CSVETTANTEAFF. CDR3 nucleotides: TGCAGCGTTGAGACGACAGCGAACACTGAAGCTTTCTTT. The full variable domain, completed using reference TRBV29-1 and TRBJ1-1, is SAVISQKPSRDICQRGTSLTIQCQVDSQVTMMFWYRQQPGQSLTLIATANQGSEATYESGFVIDKFPISRPNLTFSTLTVSNMSPEDSSIYLCSVETTANTEAFFGQGTRLTVV.

The chain links TRBV3-1 to TRBJ1-4, with D hard to call. This CDR3 comprises 15 residues. CDR1 is LGHDT, CDR2 YNNKEL, per germline (reference sequence). Trimming cost V 2 bases and J 5 bases, with 12 bases left between them. CDR3 amino acids: CASSQLGRANEKLFF. Here the CDR3 DNA reads TGTGCCAGCAGCCAACTAGGACGGGCCAATGAAAAACTGTTTTTT. The full variable domain, completed using reference TRBV3-1 and TRBJ1-4, is DTAVSQTPKYLVTQMGNDKSIKCEQNLGHDTMYWYKQDSKKFLKIMFSYNNKELIINETVPNRFSPKSPDKAHLNLHINSLELGDSAVYFCASSQLGRANEKLFFGSGTQLSVL.

Written as DNA, the CDR3 is TGCAGTGCCCCAACCTTTGACGGGGGGCTAGGAGAGCAGTTCTTC. This sequence encodes CSAPTFDGGLGEQFF. This chain links TRBV20-1 with TRBJ2-1; tentatively, D is TRBD2 (7 bases). Between the trimmed V and J ends, which lost 6 bases and 10 bases, there was a span of 25 bases. Germline CDR1 DFQATT, CDR2 SNEGSKA (reference sequence). The CDR3 has 15 amino acids.

The chain links TRBV20-1 to TRBJ2-7, with 9 bases aligning to TRBD2. Germline trimming cut 1 base from V and 3 bases from J; bases unmatched to any gene: 16. There are 18 residues in the CDR3. Germline assignment: CDR1 DFQATT and CDR2 SNEGSKA (reference sequence). The CDR3 DNA sequence: TGCAGTGCTAGAGTCCGTGGGTTTTCTAGCGGGGCCCACTACGAGCAGTACTTC. Protein: CSARVRGFSSGAHYEQYF.

This clonotype came up a few times. The V gene is TRBV28, the J gene TRBJ2-7; D unresolved. V was clipped by 7 bases and J by 0 bases, with 13 bases between them. Germline V gene data show CDR1 as MDHEN and CDR2 as SYDVKM. The CDR3 is made up of 14 amino acids. This CDR3 is CASMEGSNSYEQYF. CDR3 bases: TGTGCCAGCATGGAAGGCAGTAACTCCTACGAGCAGTACTTC.

This clonotype was seen more than once but under ten times. This chain joins TRBV20-1 and TRBJ1-5, with unresolved D. Germline V CDR1 and CDR2: DFQATT, SNEGSKA (reference sequence). The CDR3 has 12 amino acids. V was clipped by 6 bases and J by 10 bases, with 16 bases between them. CDR3 in DNA: TGCAGTGCCAAACGGGCCGCCCGCCCCCAGCATTTT. It specifies CSAKRAARPQHF.

This clonotype was observed a few times. The chain couples TRBV18 to TRBJ1-4; D is unclear. Germline V gene data show CDR1 as KGHSH and CDR2 as LQKENI. The CDR3 has 15 amino acids. V lost 6 bases and J lost 6, with 17 bases in between. The CDR3 nucleotides are TGTGCCAGCTCTCCCCAAATAATGGAAGATGAAAAACTGTTTTTT. Translation gives CASSPQIMEDEKLFF. Full variable domain (missing parts from reference TRBV18 and TRBJ1-4): NAGVMQNPRHLVRRRGQEARLRCSPMKGHSHVYWYRQLPEEGLKFMVYLQKENIIDESGMPKERFSAEFPKEGPSILRIQQVVRGDSAAYFCASSPQIMEDEKLFFGSGTQLSVL.

This clonotype was seen only a few times. DNA of the CDR3: TGCAGTGTCCGGAGGGGGGGGTACAATGAGCAGTTCTTC. It is translated as CSVRRGGYNEQFF. V and J are TRBV20-1 and TRBJ2-1, with D possibly TRBD2 on 7 matching bases. The germline V and J ends were trimmed by 7 bases and 4 bases, with 14 bases remaining between them. Germline values: CDR1 DFQATT, CDR2 SNEGSKA (reference sequence). This CDR3 spans 13 amino acids.

This clonotype was seen many times. The chain joins TRBV7-2 to TRBJ2-5; TRBD2 might be the D (6 bases). The V end was cut by 4 bases, the J end by 3 bases, with 15 bases between. The CDR3 is 15 amino acids. Germline V gene lookup returns CDR1 SGHTA and CDR2 FQGNSA. As DNA, the CDR3 is TGTGCCAGCAGCTCGGCCGGGAGATTGGAAGAGACCCAGTACTTC. The encoded protein is CASSSAGRLEETQYF.

This clonotype was seen more than once but under ten times. The V call is TRBV6-2 or TRBV6-3, the J call TRBJ1-2; D not resolved. The ends were cut back, 0 bases at V and 8 bases at J, with 10 bases in the middle. Germline V CDR1 and CDR2: MNHEY, SVGEGT. The CDR3 runs to 13 residues. CDR3 in amino acids: CASSYSGIDGYTF. CDR3 DNA sequence: TGTGCCAGCAGTTACTCAGGGATAGACGGCTACACCTTC.

This clonotype was counted only a few times. The chain links TRBV12-3 or TRBV12-4 to TRBJ2-3, with a possible D match to TRBD2 (5 bases). This CDR3 has 15 amino acids. Trimming took off 2 bases at V and 6 bases at J, with 15 bases between the two ends. CDR3 sequence: CASSLSRGSADTQYF. In DNA form, the CDR3 reads TGTGCCAGCAGTTTATCTAGAGGGAGTGCGGATACGCAGTATTTT.